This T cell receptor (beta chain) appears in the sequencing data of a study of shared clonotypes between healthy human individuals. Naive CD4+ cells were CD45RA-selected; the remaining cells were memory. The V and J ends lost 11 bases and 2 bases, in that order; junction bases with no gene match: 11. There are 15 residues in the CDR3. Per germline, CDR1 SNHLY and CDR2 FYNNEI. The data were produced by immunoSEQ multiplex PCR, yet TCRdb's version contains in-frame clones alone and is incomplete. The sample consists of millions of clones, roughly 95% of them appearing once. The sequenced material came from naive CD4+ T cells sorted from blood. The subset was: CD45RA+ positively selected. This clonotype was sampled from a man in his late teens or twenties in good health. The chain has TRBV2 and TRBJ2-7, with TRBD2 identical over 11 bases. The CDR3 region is CASQGLAVIPYEQYF. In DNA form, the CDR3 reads TGTGCCTCTCAGGGACTAGCGGTAATTCCCTACGAGCAGTACTTC.